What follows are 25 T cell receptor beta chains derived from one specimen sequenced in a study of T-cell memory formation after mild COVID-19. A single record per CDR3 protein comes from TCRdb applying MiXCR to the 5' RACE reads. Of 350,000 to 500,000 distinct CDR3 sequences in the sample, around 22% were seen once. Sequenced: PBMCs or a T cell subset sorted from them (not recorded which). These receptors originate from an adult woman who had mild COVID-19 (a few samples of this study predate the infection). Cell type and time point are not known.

The CDR3 here is CASSPLGQGYEQYF. The CDR3 DNA reads as TGTGCCAGCTCACCACTGGGACAGGGTTACGAGCAGTACTTC. The gene calls are TRBV18 and TRBJ2-7, with 9 nucleotides matching TRBD1. This CDR3 region has 14 residues. Unmatched junction bases numbered 2, after V lost 1 base and J lost 4 bases. CDR1 is KGHSH, CDR2 LQKENI, per germline.

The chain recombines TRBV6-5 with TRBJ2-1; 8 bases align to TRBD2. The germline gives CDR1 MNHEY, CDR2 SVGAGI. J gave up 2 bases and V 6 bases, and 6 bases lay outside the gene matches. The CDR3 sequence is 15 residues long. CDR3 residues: CASSLAGPAYNEQFF. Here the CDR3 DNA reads TGTGCCAGCAGCCTAGCGGGTCCTGCCTACAATGAGCAGTTCTTC.

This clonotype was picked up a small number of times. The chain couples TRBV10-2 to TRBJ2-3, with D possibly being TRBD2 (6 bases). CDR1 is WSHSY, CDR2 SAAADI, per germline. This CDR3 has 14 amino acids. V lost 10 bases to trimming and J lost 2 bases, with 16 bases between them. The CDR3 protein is CATQGGSFTDTQYF. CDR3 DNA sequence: TGCGCCACCCAGGGAGGAAGTTTCACAGATACGCAGTATTTT.

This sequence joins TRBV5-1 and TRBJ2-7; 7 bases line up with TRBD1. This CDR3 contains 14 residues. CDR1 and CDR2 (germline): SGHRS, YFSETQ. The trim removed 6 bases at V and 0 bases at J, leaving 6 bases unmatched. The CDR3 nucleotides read TGCGCCAGCACCTCATCAGGGGGCTCCTACGAGCAGTACTTC. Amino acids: CASTSSGGSYEQYF.

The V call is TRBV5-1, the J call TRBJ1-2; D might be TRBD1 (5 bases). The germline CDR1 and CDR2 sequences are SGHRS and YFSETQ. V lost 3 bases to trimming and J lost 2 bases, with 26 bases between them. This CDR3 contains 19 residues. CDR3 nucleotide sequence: TGCGCCAGCAGCTCGTTCGGGGGGAGGGCGGACCCGAAGAACTATGGCTACACCTTC. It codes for CASSSFGGRADPKNYGYTF.

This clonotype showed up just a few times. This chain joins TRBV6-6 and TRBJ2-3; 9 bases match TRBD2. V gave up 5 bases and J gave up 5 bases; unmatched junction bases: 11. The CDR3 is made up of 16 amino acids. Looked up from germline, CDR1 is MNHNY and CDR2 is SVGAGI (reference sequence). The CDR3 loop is CASSPSHSGGRDTQYF. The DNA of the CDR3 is TGTGCCAGCAGTCCCTCCCATAGCGGGGGACGAGATACGCAGTATTTT.

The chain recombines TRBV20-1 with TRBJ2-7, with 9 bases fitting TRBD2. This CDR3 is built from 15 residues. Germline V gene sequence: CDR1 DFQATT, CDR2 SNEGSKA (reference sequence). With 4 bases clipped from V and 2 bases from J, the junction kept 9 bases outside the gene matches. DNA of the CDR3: TGCAGTGCTAACCAGCGGGGGGTTCAGACCTACGAGCAGTACTTC. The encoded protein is CSANQRGVQTYEQYF.

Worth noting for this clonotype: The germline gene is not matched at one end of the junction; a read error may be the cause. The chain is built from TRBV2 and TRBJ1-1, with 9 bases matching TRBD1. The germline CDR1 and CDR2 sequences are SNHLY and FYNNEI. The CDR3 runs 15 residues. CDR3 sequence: CARSDRLGTGTEAFF. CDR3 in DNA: TGTGCCAGAAGTGACAGGCTGGGGACAGGGACTGAAGCTTTCTTT.

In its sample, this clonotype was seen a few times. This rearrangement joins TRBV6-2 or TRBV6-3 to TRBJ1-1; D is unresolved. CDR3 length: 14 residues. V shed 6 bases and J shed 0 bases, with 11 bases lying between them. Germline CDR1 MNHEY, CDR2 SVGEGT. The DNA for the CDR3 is TGTGCCAGCAGCCCAGAGAGATTGAACACTGAAGCTTTCTTT. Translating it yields CASSPERLNTEAFF.

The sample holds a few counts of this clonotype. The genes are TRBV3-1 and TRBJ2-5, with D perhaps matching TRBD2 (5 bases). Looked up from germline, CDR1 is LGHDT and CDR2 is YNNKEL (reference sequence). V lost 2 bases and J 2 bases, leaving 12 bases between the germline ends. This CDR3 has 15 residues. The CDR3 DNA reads TGTGCCAGCAGCCAACAGCGGAAGCCTCAAGAGACCCAGTACTTC. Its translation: CASSQQRKPQETQYF.

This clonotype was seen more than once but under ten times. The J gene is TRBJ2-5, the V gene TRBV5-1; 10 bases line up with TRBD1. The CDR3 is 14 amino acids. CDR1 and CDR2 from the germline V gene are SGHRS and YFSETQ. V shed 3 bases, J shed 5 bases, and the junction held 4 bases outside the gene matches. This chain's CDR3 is CASSWGTGDETQYF. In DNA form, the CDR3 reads TGCGCCAGCAGCTGGGGGACAGGGGATGAGACCCAGTACTTC. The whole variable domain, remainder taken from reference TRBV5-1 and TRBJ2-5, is KAGVTQTPRYLIKTRGQQVTLSCSPISGHRSVSWYQQTPGQGLQFLFEYFSETQRNKGNFPGRFSGRQFSNSRSEMNVSTLELGDSALYLCASSWGTGDETQYFGPGTRLLVL.

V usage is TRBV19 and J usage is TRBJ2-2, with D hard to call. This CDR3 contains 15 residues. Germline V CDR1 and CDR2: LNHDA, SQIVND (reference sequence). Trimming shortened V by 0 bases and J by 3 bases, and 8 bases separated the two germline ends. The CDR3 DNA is TGTGCCAGTAGTATAGATCTTGGGCACACCGGGGAGCTGTTTTTT. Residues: CASSIDLGHTGELFF.

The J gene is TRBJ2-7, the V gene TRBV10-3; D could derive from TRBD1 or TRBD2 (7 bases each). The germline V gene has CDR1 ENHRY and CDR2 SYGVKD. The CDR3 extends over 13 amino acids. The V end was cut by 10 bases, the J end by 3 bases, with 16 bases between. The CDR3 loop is CASADREGYEQYF. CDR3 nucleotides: TGTGCCAGCGCCGACAGGGAGGGCTACGAGCAGTACTTC.

The CDR3 DNA sequence: TGCAGTGCTAGAGATCGTCTGACAACTGGGGCCAACGTCCTGACTTTC. Its translation is CSARDRLTTGANVLTF. The chain joins TRBV20-1 to TRBJ2-6; no clear D. The CDR3 is 16 amino acids. Germline V lookup: CDR1 DFQATT, CDR2 SNEGSKA (reference sequence). V lost 0 bases and J 2 bases, leaving 11 bases between the germline ends.

CDR3 loop: CASSLGGAGGSNQPQHF. As DNA, the CDR3 is TGTGCCAGCAGCTTAGGAGGGGCAGGGGGTAGCAATCAGCCCCAGCATTTT. The gene calls are TRBV7-9 and TRBJ1-5; 7 nucleotides match TRBD1. Germline CDR1 SEHNR, CDR2 FQNEAQ (reference sequence). CDR3 length: 17 amino acids. V gave up 1 base and J gave up 0 bases; unmatched junction bases: 6.

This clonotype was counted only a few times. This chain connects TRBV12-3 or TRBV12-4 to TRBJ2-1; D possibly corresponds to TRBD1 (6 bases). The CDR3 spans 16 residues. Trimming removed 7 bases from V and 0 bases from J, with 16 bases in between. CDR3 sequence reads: CASKPRTGLSYNEQFF. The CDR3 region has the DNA TGTGCCAGCAAACCAAGAACAGGGCTCTCCTACAATGAGCAGTTCTTC.

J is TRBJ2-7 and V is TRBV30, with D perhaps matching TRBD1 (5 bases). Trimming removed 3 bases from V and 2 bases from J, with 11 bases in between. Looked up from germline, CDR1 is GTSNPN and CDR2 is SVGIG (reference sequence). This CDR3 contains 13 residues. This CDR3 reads CAWRVPGTYEQYF. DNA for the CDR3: TGTGCCTGGAGAGTTCCAGGGACCTACGAGCAGTACTTC.

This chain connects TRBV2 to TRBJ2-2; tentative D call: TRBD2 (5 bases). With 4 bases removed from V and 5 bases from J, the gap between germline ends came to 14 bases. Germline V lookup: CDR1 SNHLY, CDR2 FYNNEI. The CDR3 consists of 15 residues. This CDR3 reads CASSGQRPGTGELFF. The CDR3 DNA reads TGTGCCAGCAGTGGGCAGCGGCCGGGGACCGGGGAGCTGTTTTTT.

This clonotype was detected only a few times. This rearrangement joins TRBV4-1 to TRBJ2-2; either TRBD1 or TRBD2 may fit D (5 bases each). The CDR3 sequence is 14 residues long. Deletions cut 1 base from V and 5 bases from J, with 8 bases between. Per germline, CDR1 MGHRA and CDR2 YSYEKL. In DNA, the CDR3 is TGCGCCAGCAGCCAAGGGGACGGTACCGGGGAGCTGTTTTTT. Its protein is CASSQGDGTGELFF.

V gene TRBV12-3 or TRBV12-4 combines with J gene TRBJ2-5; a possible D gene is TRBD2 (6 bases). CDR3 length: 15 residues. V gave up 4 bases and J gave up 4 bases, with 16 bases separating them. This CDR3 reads CASSSGLAQGETQYF. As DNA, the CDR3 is TGTGCCAGCAGTTCGGGACTCGCCCAGGGAGAGACCCAGTACTTC.

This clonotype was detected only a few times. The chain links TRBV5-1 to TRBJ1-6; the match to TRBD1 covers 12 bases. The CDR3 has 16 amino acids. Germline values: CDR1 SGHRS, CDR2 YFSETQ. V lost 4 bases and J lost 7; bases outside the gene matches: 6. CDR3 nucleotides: TGCGCCAGCAGCCCGGGACAGGGGGCGCCCAATTCACCCCTCCACTTT. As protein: CASSPGQGAPNSPLHF. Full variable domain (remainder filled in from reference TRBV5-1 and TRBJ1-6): KAGVTQTPRYLIKTRGQQVTLSCSPISGHRSVSWYQQTPGQGLQFLFEYFSETQRNKGNFPGRFSGRQFSNSRSEMNVSTLELGDSALYLCASSPGQGAPNSPLHFGNGTRLTVT.

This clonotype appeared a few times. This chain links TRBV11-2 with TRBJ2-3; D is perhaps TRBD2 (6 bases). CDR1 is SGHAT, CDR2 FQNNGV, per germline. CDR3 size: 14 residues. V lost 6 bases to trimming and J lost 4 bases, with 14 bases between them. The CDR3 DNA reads TGTGCCAGCAGGGACGGCCGGAGGGCAGATACGCAGTATTTT. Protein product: CASRDGRRADTQYF.

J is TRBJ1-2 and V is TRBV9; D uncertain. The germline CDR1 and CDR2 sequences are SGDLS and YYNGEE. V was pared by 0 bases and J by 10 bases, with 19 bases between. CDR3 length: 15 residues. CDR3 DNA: TGTGCCAGCAGCGTAGGCCCCGAAGCGGGCCGCTCCTACACCTTC. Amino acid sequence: CASSVGPEAGRSYTF.

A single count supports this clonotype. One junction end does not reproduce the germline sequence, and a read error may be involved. CDR3 protein: CANSLGRRWGQPQHF. DNA of the CDR3: TGTGCCAACAGCTTAGGGCGAAGGTGGGGTCAGCCCCAGCATTTT. The chain joins TRBV7-8 to TRBJ1-5, with D unclear. Germline V gene sequence: CDR1 SGHVS, CDR2 FQNEAQ. This CDR3 is built from 15 residues.

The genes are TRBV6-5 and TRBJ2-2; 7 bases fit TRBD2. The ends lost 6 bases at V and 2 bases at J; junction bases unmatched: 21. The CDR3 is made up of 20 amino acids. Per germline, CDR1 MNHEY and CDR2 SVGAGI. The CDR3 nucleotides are TGTGCCAGCAGCCCGGGGGGTGTTATTTGGCCCCTACATAACACCGGGGAGCTGTTTTTT. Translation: CASSPGGVIWPLHNTGELFF.